The present entry profiles one T cell receptor (beta chain) with its context. The antigen is unknown. Sequencing was at survey level. Authors' methods: A productive frequency of 2.59 x 10-5 was the lowest detectable. The table came from immunoSEQ multiplex PCR; TCRdb's copy has only in-frame clones and leaves some out. D and trimming come from the DNA, and the V and J calls and clone size come from that table. The repertoire holds just over 25,000 clones, with around 81% as singletons. The data are from a study of STAT5B mutations in CD4+ large granular lymphocyte leukemia. At the level of the study: Healthy donors showed HLA-associated enrichment of the CDR3 'QG' motif.

The study's findings and limits: 8/27 top patient clones versus 2/35 control clones were TRBV06-family.

From germline, CDR1 is MNHNY and CDR2 SVGAGI (reference sequence). There are 16 residues in the CDR3. V gave up 7 bases and J gave up 5 bases; unmatched junction bases: 8. The TCR sequence derives from a human donor in good health. Sequenced sample: CD4+ T cells from blood buffy coats. The chain joins TRBV6-6 to TRBJ2-3; 14 nucleotides agree with TRBD2. CDR3 residues: CASTWRTSGGKDTQYF. Written as DNA, the CDR3 is TGTGCCAGCACCTGGAGGACTAGCGGGGGGAAAGATACGCAGTATTTT.